One and the same sample provided the 13 T cell receptor beta chains below, sequenced in a study of shared clonotypes between healthy human individuals. Assay: immunoSEQ multiplex PCR; the TCRdb copy retains only in-frame clones and omits some. The sample yields around 610,000 clones, about 96% seen once. Naive-designated CD8 cells lacked CD45RO, were positively enriched for CCR7, and omitted terminally differentiated effector memory CD45RA+ cells. The material sequenced was naive CD8+ T cells sorted from blood. The receptors were gathered from a woman in her thirties in good health.

The rearrangement links TRBV7-6 to TRBJ2-7; D uncertain. Germline V gene data show CDR1 as SGHVS and CDR2 as FNYEAQ. This CDR3 contains 13 residues. V dropped 3 bases and J dropped 5 bases, with 11 bases sitting between them. CDR3: CASSFGPLNEQYF. The CDR3 nucleotides are TGTGCCAGCAGCTTCGGGCCATTAAACGAGCAGTACTTC.

CDR3 DNA: TGTGCCAGTACCCCTCGGGACAGTCAGCACGAGCAGTACTTC. It codes for CASTPRDSQHEQYF. This sequence joins TRBV19 and TRBJ2-5; 7 bases map to TRBD1. The DNA end lines up better with TRBJ2-7; the J call may be wrong. CDR1 and CDR2 from the germline V gene are LNHDA and SQIVND (reference sequence). This CDR3 has 14 amino acids.

The rearrangement links TRBV7-7 to TRBJ2-5; D unresolved. Per the germline V gene, CDR1 is SSHAT and CDR2 is FNYEAQ (reference sequence). Trimming removed 5 bases at V and 3 bases at J, with 10 bases between. The CDR3 has 13 amino acids. CDR3 protein: CASSTRRKETQYF. The CDR3 nucleotides read TGTGCCAGCAGCACCCGACGGAAAGAGACCCAGTACTTC.

The genes are TRBV7-2 and TRBJ2-1; 7 nucleotides line up with TRBD2. CDR3 length: 15 residues. Germline CDR1 is SGHTA and CDR2 is FQGNSA. The V segment lost 2 bases and the J segment 4 bases; nucleotides outside the gene matches: 5. The CDR3 is CASSLREGRYNEQFF. For the CDR3, the DNA is TGTGCCAGCAGCTTAAGGGAGGGCCGATACAATGAGCAGTTCTTC.

This clone has only one observation. CDR3 residues: CASSLDPSGRGRYEQYF. The CDR3 DNA reads as TGTGCCAGCAGCTTGGACCCTAGCGGGAGAGGACGCTACGAGCAGTACTTC. The chain employs TRBV5-6 and TRBJ2-7; the match to TRBD2 covers 10 bases. The germline gives CDR1 SGHDT, CDR2 YYEEEE. V lost 0 bases and J lost 3; bases outside the gene matches: 9. CDR3 size: 17 residues.

This rearrangement joins TRBV28 to TRBJ2-3; 14 bases line up with TRBD2. CDR1 is MDHEN, CDR2 SYDVKM, per germline. V shed 6 bases, J shed 0 bases, and the junction held 8 bases outside the gene matches. The CDR3 is 18 amino acids. CDR3 DNA: TGTGCCAGCAGACCCGGACTAGCGGGAGGCCGAAGCACAGATACGCAGTATTTT. Translation gives CASRPGLAGGRSTDTQYF.

Regarding this clone: Other DNA sequences in the same sample also yield this CDR3. V and J are TRBV6-5 and TRBJ2-7; weak D call: TRBD1 (5 bases). The germline V gene has CDR1 MNHEY and CDR2 SVGAGI. The V gene lost 4 bases and the J gene lost 0 bases, with 7 bases spanning the gap. This CDR3 comprises 13 residues. The CDR3 nucleotides are TGTGCCAGCAGTTCTGACAGCTCCTACGAGCAGTACTTC. Amino acid sequence: CASSSDSSYEQYF.

The chain combines TRBV7-8 with TRBJ1-1; no definite D call. The CDR3 consists of 15 residues. The germline gives CDR1 SGHVS, CDR2 FQNEAQ. V was pared by 5 bases and J by 3 bases, with 16 bases between. The CDR3 DNA reads as TGTGCCAGCAGCCTCCGAGCGGGCTTATACACTGAAGCTTTCTTT. Its protein is CASSLRAGLYTEAFF.

The chain links TRBV11-2 to TRBJ1-2; 7 bases are shared with TRBD1. V was clipped by 5 bases and J by 3 bases; unmatched bases: 9. The CDR3 is made up of 15 amino acids. Per germline, CDR1 SGHAT and CDR2 FQNNGV. The DNA of the CDR3 is TGTGCCAGCAGCCTTCGGACAGGTAGAGACTATGGCTACACCTTC. This translates into CASSLRTGRDYGYTF.

This chain links TRBV5-4 with TRBJ2-4; D is possibly TRBD2 (6 bases). The germline V gene has CDR1 SGHNT and CDR2 YYREEE (reference sequence). This CDR3 contains 15 residues. V lost 4 bases to trimming and J lost 0 bases, with 11 bases between them. This CDR3 reads CASSLSGLAKNIQYF. The DNA for the CDR3 is TGTGCCAGCAGCCTTAGCGGACTAGCCAAAAACATTCAGTACTTC.

About this clone itself: This sample also contains other DNA sequences that code for the same CDR3. The V call is TRBV4-2, the J call TRBJ2-3; 9 bases match TRBD2. Germline-derived CDR1 and CDR2 are LGHNA and YNFKEQ. V lost 0 bases to trimming and J lost 1 base; unmatched junction nucleotides: 2. CDR3 length: 16 amino acids. CDR3 protein: CASSQEGLAGTDTQYF. The CDR3 DNA reads TGTGCCAGCAGCCAAGAGGGACTAGCCGGCACAGATACGCAGTATTTT.

The V and J genes are TRBV19 and TRBJ1-5; D not resolved. The CDR3 covers 15 residues. Between the trimmed V and J ends, which lost 2 bases and 1 base, there was a span of 9 bases. Per the germline V gene, CDR1 is LNHDA and CDR2 is SQIVND (reference sequence). As DNA, the CDR3 is TGTGCCAGTAGTATATGGGGTAACAGCAATCAGCCCCAGCATTTT. Its protein is CASSIWGNSNQPQHF.

The chain joins TRBV6-8 to TRBJ2-7, with 9 bases matching TRBD2. With V trimmed by 2 bases and J by 3 bases, 5 bases remained unmatched. The CDR3 has 15 residues. CDR1 and CDR2 (germline): MNHGY, SAAAGT. CDR3 nucleotide sequence: TGTGCCAGCAGTTACGTTAGCGGGAGCAACTACGAGCAGTACTTC. As protein: CASSYVSGSNYEQYF.